This T cell receptor beta chain was obtained from a study of tumor-infiltrating lymphocytes in glioblastoma multiforme. TCR beta libraries were built from RNA through three nested multiplex PCR rounds using modified ARM-PCR. TCRdb itself ran the multiplex PCR reads through MiXCR, one entry per CDR3 protein. Of around 33,000 distinct CDR3 sequences listed, 50% to 75% are singletons. As concerns this clonotype: One end of the junction does not line up with germline, which may come from a read error.

Germline CDR1 MGHRA, CDR2 YSYEKL. The CDR3 loop spans 15 amino acids. The TCR sequence derives from a male donor with glioblastoma. The V call is TRBV4-1, the J call TRBJ1-1; a possible D gene is TRBD1 (5 bases). The sequenced material came from brain tumor tissue. CDR3 coding DNA: TGCGCAAGCAGCCCAACCGAGACAGTCCTCACTGAAGCTTTCTTT. Its protein product is CASSPTETVLTEAFF.